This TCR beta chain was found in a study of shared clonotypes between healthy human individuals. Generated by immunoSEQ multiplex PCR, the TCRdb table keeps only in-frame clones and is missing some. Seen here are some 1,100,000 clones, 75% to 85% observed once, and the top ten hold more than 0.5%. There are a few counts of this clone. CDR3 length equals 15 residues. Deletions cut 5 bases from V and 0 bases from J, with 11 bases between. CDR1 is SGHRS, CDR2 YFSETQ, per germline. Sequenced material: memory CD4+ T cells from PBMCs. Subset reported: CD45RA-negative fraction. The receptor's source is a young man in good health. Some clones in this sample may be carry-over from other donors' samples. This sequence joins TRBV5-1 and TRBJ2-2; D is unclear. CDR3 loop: CASRLDTANTGELFF. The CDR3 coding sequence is TGCGCCAGCAGGCTTGATACAGCGAACACCGGGGAGCTGTTTTTT.